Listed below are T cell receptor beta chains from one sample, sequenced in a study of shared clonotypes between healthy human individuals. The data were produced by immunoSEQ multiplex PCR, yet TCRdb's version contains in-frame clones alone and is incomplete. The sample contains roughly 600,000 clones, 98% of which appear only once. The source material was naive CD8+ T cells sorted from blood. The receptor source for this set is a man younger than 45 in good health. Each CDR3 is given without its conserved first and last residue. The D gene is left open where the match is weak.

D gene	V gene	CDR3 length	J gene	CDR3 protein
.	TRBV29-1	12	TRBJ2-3	SVLPPLAADTQY
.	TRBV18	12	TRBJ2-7	ASSPPNSIYEQY
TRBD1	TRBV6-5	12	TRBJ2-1	ASSYSDRGDEQF
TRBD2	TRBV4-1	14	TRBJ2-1	ASSQGGAGGKGEQF
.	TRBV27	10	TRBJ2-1	ASSPWGSEQF
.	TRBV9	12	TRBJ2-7	ASSIGERLYEQY
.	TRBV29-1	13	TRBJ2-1	SVEVEAAVYNEQF
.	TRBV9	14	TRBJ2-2	ASSVEGRTNTGELF
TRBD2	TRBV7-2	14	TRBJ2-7	ASSRITSGGTYEQY
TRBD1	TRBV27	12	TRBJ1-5	ASRTGGVGQPQH
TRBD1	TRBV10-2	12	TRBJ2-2	ASLGTGNSGELF
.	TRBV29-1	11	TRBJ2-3	SVDGYGTDTQY
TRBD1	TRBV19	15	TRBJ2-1	ASSIDQPGQVYNEQF
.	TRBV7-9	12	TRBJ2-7	ASSLVVGGYEQY
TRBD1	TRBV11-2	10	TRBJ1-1	ATRTGRTEAF
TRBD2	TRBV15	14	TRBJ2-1	ATSSWGTSDINEQF
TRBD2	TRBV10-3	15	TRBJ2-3	ATEPRTSGRVGDTQY
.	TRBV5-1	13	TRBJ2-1	ASSFVPGTYNEQF
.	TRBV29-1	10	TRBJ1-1	SAPTRETEAF
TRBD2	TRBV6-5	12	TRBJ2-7	ASMKREGSYEQY
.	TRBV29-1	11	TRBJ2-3	SAPSQGADTQY
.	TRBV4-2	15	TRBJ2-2	ASSQAGGTGIPGELF
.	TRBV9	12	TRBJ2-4	ASSEDLAKNIQY
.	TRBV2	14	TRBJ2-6	ASKQVVTSGANVLT
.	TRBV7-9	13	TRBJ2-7	ASSLPQRAPYEQY
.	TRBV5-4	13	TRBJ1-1	ASMIAGRLNTEAF
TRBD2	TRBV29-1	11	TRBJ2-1	SVVLGTSHEQF
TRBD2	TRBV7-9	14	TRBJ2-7	ASSFTSGSTSYEQY
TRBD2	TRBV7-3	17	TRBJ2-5	ASSITGLAEQSFQETQY
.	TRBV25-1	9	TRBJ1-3	ASTSGNTIY
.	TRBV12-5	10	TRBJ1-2	ASGLGDYGYT
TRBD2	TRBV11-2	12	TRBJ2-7	ASSLVGLAHEQY
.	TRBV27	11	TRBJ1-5	ASSLMGNQPQH
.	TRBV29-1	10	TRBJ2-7	SVAGQSYEQY
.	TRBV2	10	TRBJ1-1	ASSELDTEAF
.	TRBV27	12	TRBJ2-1	ASSSGTSYNEQF
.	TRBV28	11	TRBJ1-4	ASSGPTNEKLF
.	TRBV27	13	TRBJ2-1	ASSSRYSSYNEQF
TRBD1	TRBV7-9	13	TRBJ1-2	ASSHEHRGLYGYT
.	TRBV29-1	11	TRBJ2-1	SVRRASYNEQF
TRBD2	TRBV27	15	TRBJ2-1	ASSSAGTSGPYNEQF
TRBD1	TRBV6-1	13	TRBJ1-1	ASTPLDRLDTEAF
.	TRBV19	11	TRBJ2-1	ASNDGLYNEQF
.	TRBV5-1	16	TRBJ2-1	ASSLETPGSYSGNEQF
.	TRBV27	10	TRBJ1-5	ASSLVNQPQH
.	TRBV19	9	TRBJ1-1	ASTTNTEAF
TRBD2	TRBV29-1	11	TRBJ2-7	SVRLAGSVEQY
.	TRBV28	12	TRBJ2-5	ASSRVEVAETQY
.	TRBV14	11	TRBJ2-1	ASSQVYYNEQF
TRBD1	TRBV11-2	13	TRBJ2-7	ASSFPGQGFYEQY
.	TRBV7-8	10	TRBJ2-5	ASSVPGETQY
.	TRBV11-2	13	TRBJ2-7	ASSLGGGPSYEQY
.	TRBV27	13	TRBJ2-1	ASSSRESSYNEQF
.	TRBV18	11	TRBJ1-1	ASSPSDSFEAF
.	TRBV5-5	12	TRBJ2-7	ASSPGTIFYEQY
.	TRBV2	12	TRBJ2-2	ASEKSFEIGELF
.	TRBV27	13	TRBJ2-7	ASSLLAGMLSEQY